Shown below are 30 T cell receptor beta chains from a single sample sequenced in a study of molecular identifiers for immune sequencing clone quantification. TCRdb re-derived calls from the PCR reads in MiXCR, one entry per CDR3 protein. The table includes around 460,000 distinct CDR3 sequences, 20% to 25% detected once. The sample consisted of naive CD8+ T cells from blood, with Jurkat cell RNA spiked in. Subset described: FACS-sorted CD8+CD4-CCR7+CD45RA+ naive T cells. These receptor sequences come from a human donor in good health. Some libraries in this study had Jurkat cell RNA spiked in.

The sample holds many counts of this clonotype. The chain carries TRBV29-1 and TRBJ2-2, with D perhaps matching TRBD2 (5 bases). The length of the CDR3 is 12 residues. With 6 bases removed from V and 8 bases from J, the gap between germline ends came to 13 bases. CDR1 and CDR2 from the germline V gene are SQVTM and ANQGSEA. The CDR3 DNA follows: TGCAGCGTGCGGACTCTTGCGGGGGAGCTGTTTTTT. Protein: CSVRTLAGELFF.

About this clonotype itself: This clone may be a read error of a much larger clone one base away. Given the absence of the conserved phenylalanine or tryptophan at the CDR3 end, a read error is likely. The chain joins TRBV5-1 to TRBJ2-7, with TRBD1 matching 9 bases. V lost 4 bases to trimming and J lost 6 bases; unmatched junction nucleotides: 11. The length of the CDR3 is 15 residues. CDR1 is SGHRS, CDR2 YFSETQ, per germline. This chain's CDR3 is CASSPGQGKLIEQYS. In DNA form, the CDR3 reads TGCGCCAGCAGCCCGGGACAGGGAAAGCTGATCGAGCAGTACTCC.

This clonotype was observed many times. The rearrangement links TRBV5-1 to TRBJ2-7; possibly TRBD1 for D (5 bases). The CDR3 is 15 residues long. V lost 0 bases and J lost 2, with 12 bases in between. The germline CDR1 and CDR2 sequences are SGHRS and YFSETQ. The CDR3, as DNA: TGCGCCAGCAGCTTGGTTCCGGACACTACCTACGAGCAGTACTTC. Translated, it gives CASSLVPDTTYEQYF.

As for this clonotype: This could be a read error, since a much larger clone is one nucleotide away. The chain links TRBV7-9 to TRBJ2-7; TRBD2 is a possible D gene (6 bases). Trimming took off 4 bases at V and 2 bases at J, with 15 bases between the two ends. The germline CDR1 and CDR2 sequences are SEHNR and FQNEAQ (reference sequence). The CDR3 covers 15 residues. The CDR3: CASSSRRGLPYEQYF. DNA of the CDR3: TGTGCCAGCAGCTCGCGACGGGGACTCCCCTACGAGCAGTACTTC. The variable domain in full, completed from reference TRBV7-9 and TRBJ2-7, reads DTGVSQNPRHKITKRGQNVTFRCDPISEHNRLYWYRQTLGQGPEFLTYFQNEAQLEKSRLLSDRFSAERPKGSFSTLEIQRTEQGDSAMYLCASSSRRGLPYEQYFGPGTRLTVT.

This clonotype was seen at least ten times. CDR3: CASSLPGVAYEQYF. The DNA for the CDR3 is TGTGCCAGCAGCTTACCGGGAGTCGCGTACGAGCAGTACTTC. The J gene is TRBJ2-7, the V gene TRBV7-2, with TRBD2 as a possible D gene (6 bases). Germline V gives CDR1 SGHTA, CDR2 FQGNSA. This CDR3 is 14 amino acids long. V shed 2 bases and J shed 4 bases, with 12 bases lying between them.

This clonotype has a handful of counts. J is TRBJ2-7 and V is TRBV20-1; 7 bases are shared with TRBD1. Germline trimming cut 0 bases from V and 4 bases from J; bases unmatched to any gene: 12. In germline, CDR1 is DFQATT, CDR2 SNEGSKA (reference sequence). This CDR3 has 16 residues. The CDR3 DNA reads TGCAGTGCTAGAGACAAACGACAGGGTTCTTGGTACGAGCAGTACTTC. This codes for CSARDKRQGSWYEQYF.

This clonotype appeared a few times. The genes are TRBV12-5 and TRBJ1-3; D unresolved. V shed 4 bases and J shed 4 bases, with 8 bases lying between them. Germline V gives CDR1 LGHNT, CDR2 FRNRAP. The CDR3 is made up of 13 amino acids. The CDR3 is CASGSNWGNTIYF. In DNA form, the CDR3 reads TGTGCTAGTGGTTCGAACTGGGGAAACACCATATATTTT.

The sample holds a few counts of this clonotype. The V and J genes are TRBV27 and TRBJ2-5, with 10 bases lining up with TRBD2. The germline V gene has CDR1 MNHEY and CDR2 SMNVEV (reference sequence). The V gene end was trimmed by 7 bases and the J gene end by 5 bases; junction bases not matched to a gene: 16. There are 17 residues in the CDR3. CDR3: CASTTLPLAGVVETQYF. The CDR3 DNA reads as TGTGCCAGCACCACACTCCCGCTAGCGGGAGTAGTTGAGACCCAGTACTTC.

The chain uses TRBV27 and TRBJ2-3, with D possibly matching TRBD2 (6 bases). Per the germline V gene, CDR1 is MNHEY and CDR2 is SMNVEV (reference sequence). Trimming took off 2 bases at V and 8 bases at J, with 26 bases between the two ends. The CDR3 loop spans 18 amino acids. CDR3 protein: CASSLISRTRELSGTQYF. The CDR3 DNA sequence: TGTGCCAGCAGTTTAATCTCCCGGACTCGCGAGCTTAGCGGTACGCAGTATTTT.

The V gene is TRBV25-1, the J gene TRBJ2-1; a weak D match, TRBD2 (6 bases). CDR1 and CDR2 (germline): MGHDK, SYGVNS. The ends were cut back, 3 bases at V and 6 bases at J, with 6 bases in the middle. The CDR3 loop spans 12 amino acids. DNA of the CDR3: TGTGCCAGCAGTGAGACTAGCAATGAGCAGTTCTTC. Translation: CASSETSNEQFF. Drawing the rest from reference TRBV25-1 and TRBJ2-1, the complete variable domain is EADIYQTPRYLVIGTGKKITLECSQTMGHDKMYWYQQDPGMELHLIHYSYGVNSTEKGDLSSESTVSRIRTEHFPLTLESARPSHTSQYLCASSETSNEQFFGPGTRLTVL.

There are many counts of this clonotype. The chain links TRBV2 to TRBJ1-1; D may be TRBD1 (6 bases). CDR1 is SNHLY, CDR2 FYNNEI, per germline. Trimming shortened V by 1 base and J by 0 bases, and 12 bases separated the two germline ends. The CDR3 has 16 amino acids. The CDR3 reads CASSEEGVWMNTEAFF. CDR3 nucleotides: TGTGCCAGCAGTGAAGAGGGGGTTTGGATGAACACTGAAGCTTTCTTT. Based on the CDR3 plus reference TRBV2 and TRBJ1-1, the full variable domain is EPEVTQTPSHQVTQMGQEVILRCVPISNHLYFYWYRQILGQKVEFLVSFYNNEISEKSEIFDDQFSVERPDGSNFTLKIRSTKLEDSAMYFCASSEEGVWMNTEAFFGQGTRLTVV.

The chain couples TRBV4-2 to TRBJ2-4, with TRBD2 identical over 10 bases. The CDR3 length is 18 residues. The ends lost 0 bases at V and 8 bases at J; junction bases unmatched: 13. CDR1 LGHNA and CDR2 YNFKEQ come from the germline V gene. CDR3 protein: CASSQERSGRALGYIQYF. The CDR3 nucleotides read TGTGCCAGCAGCCAAGAGAGAAGCGGGAGGGCCCTCGGTTACATTCAGTACTTC.

The sample holds a few counts of this clonotype. This chain links TRBV2 with TRBJ2-5; D may match TRBD1 or TRBD2 (5 bases each). This CDR3 is 15 amino acids long. Germline lookup yields CDR1 SNHLY and CDR2 FYNNEI. With 1 base removed from V and 10 bases from J, the gap between germline ends came to 19 bases. CDR3 nucleotide sequence: TGTGCCAGCAGTGAAGGTGTAGCCCGGGACCAATGCCAGTACTTC. Its protein is CASSEGVARDQCQYF.

The chain carries TRBV2 and TRBJ2-1; 10 bases match TRBD2. The J segment lost 2 bases and the V segment lost 10 bases, leaving 2 bases of the junction unmatched. Germline V CDR1 and CDR2: SNHLY, FYNNEI. There are 13 residues in the CDR3. The CDR3 bases are TGTGCCACGCTAGCGGGAGCCTACAATGAGCAGTTCTTC. Protein: CATLAGAYNEQFF.

This clonotype was picked up a small number of times. The gene calls are TRBV27 and TRBJ2-7; no definite D call. This CDR3 is 14 amino acids long. Germline CDR1 MNHEY, CDR2 SMNVEV (reference sequence). Trimming shortened V by 7 bases and J by 0 bases, and 13 bases separated the two germline ends. Here the CDR3 DNA reads TGTGCCAGCAAAGATGGCAGCCTCTCCTACGAGCAGTACTTC. Protein sequence: CASKDGSLSYEQYF.

Many counts were recorded for this clonotype. The chain links TRBV4-1 to TRBJ1-1; perhaps TRBD1 as D (6 bases). Trimming took 3 bases from V and 6 from J, leaving 20 bases between them. The V gene's germline CDR1 is MGHRA and CDR2 YSYEKL. The CDR3 runs 16 residues. CDR3 nucleotides: TGCGCCAGCAGCCATACTCCGGGACAAGGCCTGGCTGAAGCTTTCTTT. The encoded protein is CASSHTPGQGLAEAFF.

Details on this clonotype: A much more abundant neighbour one base away suggests this may be a read error. The conserved closing phenylalanine or tryptophan is absent in this CDR3, likely reflecting a read error. This rearrangement joins TRBV29-1 to TRBJ2-7, with D hard to call. Trimming took 0 bases from V and 6 from J, leaving 12 bases between them. Germline CDR1 and CDR2: SQVTM and ANQGSEA. This CDR3 region has 13 residues. The CDR3 coding sequence is TGCAGCGTTGAAGAGGTGCTGATAGGCGAGCAGTACCTC. This gives the protein CSVEEVLIGEQYL.

This clonotype was seen a few times. This chain joins TRBV6-5 and TRBJ2-1; TRBD2 agrees at 10 bases. The CDR3 runs 13 residues. J gave up 6 bases and V 7 bases, and 3 bases lay outside the gene matches. Germline V gives CDR1 MNHEY, CDR2 SVGAGI. CDR3 coding DNA: TGTGCCAGCATGTCTAGCGGGAGCAATGAGCAGTTCTTC. Translated, it gives CASMSSGSNEQFF.

The chain combines TRBV4-3 with TRBJ2-5; TRBD1 matches at 10 bases. The trim removed 0 bases at V and 7 bases at J, leaving 11 bases unmatched. CDR3 length: 17 residues. Looked up from germline, CDR1 is LGHNA and CDR2 is YSLEER. The CDR3 reads CASSQEAGTGDGGTQYF. The CDR3 DNA sequence: TGCGCCAGCAGCCAAGAGGCCGGGACAGGGGATGGCGGGACCCAGTACTTC.

The sample holds a few counts of this clonotype. V usage is TRBV13 and J usage is TRBJ1-2; 12 bases map to TRBD1. Germline V gene sequence: CDR1 PRHDT, CDR2 FYEKMQ (reference sequence). The CDR3 spans 15 residues. V gave up 5 bases and J gave up 5 bases; unmatched junction bases: 6. CDR3 residues: CASSPGTGGFYGYTF. CDR3 in DNA: TGTGCCAGCAGCCCTGGGACAGGGGGCTTTTATGGCTACACCTTC. The full variable domain, completed using reference TRBV13 and TRBJ1-2, is AAGVIQSPRHLIKEKRETATLKCYPIPRHDTVYWYQQGPGQDPQFLISFYEKMQSDKGSIPDRFSAQQFSDYHSELNMSSLELGDSALYFCASSPGTGGFYGYTFGSGTRLTVV.

This clonotype has only a few counts. The chain couples TRBV12-3 or TRBV12-4 to TRBJ2-1; 11 bases agree with TRBD2. The CDR3 covers 15 residues. Trimming at V came to 6 bases and at J to 4 bases, leaving 5 bases not matched to a gene. The CDR3 DNA reads as TGTGCCAGCAGCACGGGACTAGCGGCTTACAATGAGCAGTTCTTC. Translated, it gives CASSTGLAAYNEQFF.

This clonotype was counted a few times. V is TRBV3-1 and J is TRBJ2-7; 13 positions agree with TRBD2. CDR1 is LGHDT, CDR2 YNNKEL, per germline (reference sequence). The CDR3 is 17 residues long. Trimming removed 4 bases from V and 9 bases from J; junction bases left unmatched: 15. In DNA, the CDR3 is TGTGCCAGCAGCCCGCCCGCCGGACTAGCGGGGGCGCTCCTGCAGTACTTC. Its translation: CASSPPAGLAGALLQYF.

This clonotype was recorded many times. V gene TRBV4-1 combines with J gene TRBJ2-7; D gene uncertain. Germline V gene lookup returns CDR1 MGHRA and CDR2 YSYEKL. The CDR3 length is 14 residues. With 1 base removed from V and 3 bases from J, the gap between germline ends came to 10 bases. CDR3 residues: CASSQAVSFYEQYF. CDR3 in DNA: TGCGCCAGCAGCCAAGCCGTCAGTTTCTACGAGCAGTACTTC.

This clonotype was seen repeatedly, ten times or more. The genes are TRBV7-9 and TRBJ1-2, with D uncertain. Germline loops: CDR1 SEHNR, CDR2 FQNEAQ (reference sequence). The V and J ends lost 5 bases and 4 bases respectively, with 11 bases between them. The CDR3 runs to 13 residues. The CDR3 region has the DNA TGTGCCAGCAGCCCTACTCACCCCTATGGCTACACCTTC. Translating gives CASSPTHPYGYTF.

The chain employs TRBV14 and TRBJ2-7; the D is unclear. The CDR3 runs to 14 residues. Germline CDR1 SGHDN, CDR2 FVKESK. V was cut by 1 base and J by 0 bases, with 7 bases left in between. CDR3 amino acids: CASSQAQASYEQYF. The CDR3 DNA sequence: TGTGCCAGCAGCCAAGCGCAGGCCTCCTACGAGCAGTACTTC.

This clonotype was seen at least ten times. The gene calls are TRBV12-3 or TRBV12-4 and TRBJ2-1; D is unresolved. The CDR3 loop spans 12 amino acids. Between the trimmed V and J ends, which lost 6 bases and 4 bases, there was a span of 7 bases. CDR3 in amino acids: CASSATYNEQFF. CDR3 DNA sequence: TGTGCCAGCAGCGCCACTTACAATGAGCAGTTCTTC.

This clonotype was found many times. The V call is TRBV7-9, the J call TRBJ2-7, with a possible D match to TRBD1 (5 bases). Germline V gene sequence: CDR1 SEHNR, CDR2 FQNEAQ (reference sequence). The CDR3 consists of 14 residues. Trimming cost V 5 bases and J 6 bases, with 17 bases left between them. The chain's CDR3 is CASSPETAWSEQYF. In DNA form, the CDR3 reads TGTGCCAGCAGCCCCGAGACAGCCTGGAGCGAGCAGTACTTC.

This clonotype showed up just a few times. This chain joins TRBV5-1 and TRBJ1-2; TRBD1 agrees at 9 bases. There are 15 residues in the CDR3. The germline V gene has CDR1 SGHRS and CDR2 YFSETQ. V was pared by 1 base and J by 4 bases, with 5 bases of the junction left unmatched. The chain's CDR3 is CASSLTGGLGYGYTF. As DNA, the CDR3 is TGCGCCAGCAGCTTGACAGGGGGCTTGGGCTATGGCTACACCTTC.

On this clonotype itself: It may be a read error: a sequence one base away is much more abundant. The CDR3 spells CASSSEQGVGTEAFF. CDR3 DNA sequence: TGTGCCAGCAGTTCCGAACAGGGGGTTGGCACTGAAGCTTTCTTT. The genes are TRBV6-5 and TRBJ1-1; 8 positions match TRBD1. Trimming removed 4 bases from V and 4 bases from J; junction bases left unmatched: 8. This CDR3 is 15 amino acids long. From germline, CDR1 is MNHEY and CDR2 SVGAGI.

Only a few counts were recorded for this clonotype. The chain is built from TRBV13 and TRBJ2-5; 8 bases agree with TRBD2. The V gene end was trimmed by 5 bases and the J gene end by 10 bases; junction bases not matched to a gene: 12. The CDR3 spans 14 residues. Germline V gene sequence: CDR1 PRHDT, CDR2 FYEKMQ (reference sequence). Here the CDR3 reads CASSLSGALGGQYF. CDR3 coding DNA: TGTGCCAGCAGCCTTAGCGGGGCGCTGGGGGGCCAGTACTTC.